The 23 T cell receptor beta chains below all came from one sample that was sequenced in a study of blood T cells in healthy people across ages. Then a second PCR, running about 7 to 11 cycles, was carried out with a sample-barcoded 5' primer and a J-beta primer mix. TCRdb independently ran MiXCR on the 5' RACE reads; one entry per CDR3 protein. Of more than 1.4 million distinct CDR3 sequences in the sample, 42% were seen once. The sequenced sample was blood. All receptors derive from a woman aged 18-29 years in good health.

Only a few counts were recorded for this clonotype. The rearrangement uses TRBV28 and TRBJ2-7, with TRBD2 matching 11 bases. The CDR3 consists of 19 residues. Germline V gene sequence: CDR1 MDHEN, CDR2 SYDVKM. The trim removed 5 bases at V and 3 bases at J, leaving 18 bases unmatched. The chain's CDR3 is CASSPRLAGMPLRNYEQYF. In DNA form, the CDR3 reads TGTGCCAGCAGTCCGAGACTAGCGGGGATGCCTCTAAGAAACTACGAGCAGTACTTC.

In nucleotides, the CDR3 is TGTGCCAGCAGCCAGGACACTTTCACGCAGTATTTT. It yields the protein CASSQDTFTQYF. V and J are TRBV7-9 and TRBJ2-3; D might be TRBD1 (5 bases). Germline V lookup: CDR1 SEHNR, CDR2 FQNEAQ (reference sequence). Trimming removed 5 bases at V and 9 bases at J, with 12 bases between. This CDR3 spans 12 amino acids.

This clonotype appeared once. The CDR3 ends on some other residue instead of the conserved phenylalanine or tryptophan, so this is likely a read error. Because the CDR3's place on the DNA is in doubt, the DNA is left out and the CDR3 is given as listed by TCRdb. The gene calls are TRBV7-9 and TRBJ1-2; the DNA was not compared with TRBD1, the D call given in the table. The V gene's germline CDR1 is SEHNR and CDR2 FQNEAQ (reference sequence). The CDR3 region is 15 residues in length, termini included. The CDR3 loop is CASSLPQGEAYGHTV.

This clonotype came up a few times. The chain uses TRBV4-1 and TRBJ1-2, with D perhaps TRBD1 (5 bases). CDR1 MGHRA and CDR2 YSYEKL come from the germline V gene. CDR3 length: 16 amino acids. The ends were cut back, 0 bases at V and 8 bases at J, with 19 bases in the middle. The CDR3: CASSQENRSPFEGYTF. The CDR3 bases are TGCGCCAGCAGCCAAGAAAACAGGAGCCCCTTTGAGGGCTACACCTTC.

This clonotype was counted between two and nine times. V and J are TRBV3-1 and TRBJ2-3; D is possibly TRBD2 (5 bases). The length of the CDR3 is 13 residues. The ends were cut back, 0 bases at V and 12 bases at J, with 13 bases in the middle. Germline V lookup: CDR1 LGHDT, CDR2 YNNKEL (reference sequence). CDR3 DNA sequence: TGTGCCAGCAGCCAAGATCAAGGGAGCGTTCAGTATTTT. Its translation: CASSQDQGSVQYF.

The V call is TRBV27, the J call TRBJ1-2, with D hard to call. Trimming took off 4 bases at V and 7 bases at J, with 13 bases between the two ends. Germline lookup yields CDR1 MNHEY and CDR2 SMNVEV (reference sequence). The CDR3 runs 13 residues. Here the CDR3 DNA reads TGTGCCAGCAGTTATTCCGGGGATGGTGGCTACACCTTC. This translates into CASSYSGDGGYTF.

The chain recombines TRBV4-2 with TRBJ2-3; 7 bases are a match to TRBD2. V was pared by 0 bases and J by 0 bases, with 3 bases of the junction left unmatched. This CDR3 spans 16 amino acids. Germline-derived CDR1 and CDR2 are LGHNA and YNFKEQ. The CDR3 region has the DNA TGTGCCAGCAGCCAAGATCAAGCGGGGAGCACAGATACGCAGTATTTT. Amino acid sequence: CASSQDQAGSTDTQYF.

This clonotype has just a few counts. The V and J genes are TRBV27 and TRBJ2-5; weak D call: TRBD1 (5 bases). The CDR3 covers 14 residues. The V end was cut by 3 bases, the J end by 4 bases, with 12 bases between. Germline V gene sequence: CDR1 MNHEY, CDR2 SMNVEV (reference sequence). CDR3: CASSLGGAAETQYF. The CDR3 bases are TGTGCCAGCAGTTTGGGTGGGGCGGCAGAGACCCAGTACTTC.

The V gene is TRBV3-1, the J gene TRBJ1-4; D possibly corresponds to TRBD1 (5 bases). From germline, CDR1 is LGHDT and CDR2 YNNKEL (reference sequence). V lost 6 bases, J lost 8 bases, and 22 bases lay in between. This CDR3 has 16 residues. CDR3 bases: TGTGCCAGCAGTATAAGACAGTCGCTCCAGGGAGAAAAACTGTTTTTT. Translation gives CASSIRQSLQGEKLFF.

This chain links TRBV2 with TRBJ1-5; tentative D call: TRBD1 (6 bases). Germline V gene data show CDR1 as SNHLY and CDR2 as FYNNEI. The CDR3 loop spans 15 amino acids. V lost 2 bases and J 7 bases, leaving 15 bases between the germline ends. The CDR3 DNA is TGTGCCAGCAGTGAATTTTTAAGGGGGGGCCAGCCCCAGCATTTT. It encodes CASSEFLRGGQPQHF.

The V and J genes are TRBV12-3 or TRBV12-4 and TRBJ2-1; maybe TRBD1 (6 bases). CDR3 length: 13 amino acids. Trimming removed 6 bases at V and 12 bases at J, with 18 bases between. The CDR3 loop is CASRLQGKDVQFF. The CDR3 bases are TGTGCCAGCAGACTACAGGGAAAGGATGTGCAGTTCTTC.

The table lists this clonotype with a few counts. The CDR3 loop is CAISETRGANTGELFF. The DNA of the CDR3 is TGTGCCATCAGTGAGACCCGAGGGGCGAACACCGGGGAGCTGTTTTTT. V gene TRBV10-3 combines with J gene TRBJ2-2; D is perhaps TRBD1 or TRBD2 (5 bases each). The CDR3 consists of 16 residues. Germline V gene lookup returns CDR1 ENHRY and CDR2 SYGVKD. With 2 bases removed from V and 0 bases from J, the gap between germline ends came to 10 bases.

This chain links TRBV10-3 with TRBJ1-1; weak D call: TRBD1 (5 bases). The CDR3 spans 15 residues. Germline V gene lookup returns CDR1 ENHRY and CDR2 SYGVKD. The V and J ends lost 0 bases and 3 bases respectively, with 11 bases between them. In nucleotides, the CDR3 is TGTGCCATCAGTGAGTCGACGGGGGAGTACACTGAAGCTTTCTTT. As protein: CAISESTGEYTEAFF.

The chain couples TRBV7-8 to TRBJ2-3; 9 nucleotides line up with TRBD2. The CDR3 is 14 amino acids. The junction had 2 bases not matched to a gene; V was cut back by 3 bases and J by 4 bases. The germline CDR1 and CDR2 sequences are SGHVS and FQNEAQ. The CDR3 sequence is CASSFSGSPDTQYF. DNA for the CDR3: TGTGCCAGCAGCTTTAGCGGGAGTCCAGATACGCAGTATTTT.

The rearrangement links TRBV29-1 to TRBJ2-3, with 11 bases identical to TRBD2. CDR1 and CDR2 (germline): SQVTM, ANQGSEA. The CDR3 has 13 residues. Germline trimming cut 7 bases from V and 5 bases from J; bases unmatched to any gene: 5. CDR3 DNA: TGCAGCGCATTAGCGGGAGGGGGAGATACGCAGTATTTT. It encodes CSALAGGGDTQYF.

The gene calls are TRBV21-1 and TRBJ2-5; the D call TRBD2 from the table was never checked on the DNA. TRBV21-1 represents a pseudogene. The length of the CDR3 is 17 residues. The CDR3 loop reads CASSNSRTSGIGETQYF. As DNA, the CDR3 is TGTGCCAGCAGCAACTCCCGGACTAGCGGGATCGGTGAGACCCAGTACTTC.

This sequence joins TRBV5-5 and TRBJ1-1, with D unresolved. Between the trimmed V and J ends, which lost 5 bases and 7 bases, there was a span of 12 bases. The CDR3 consists of 12 residues. Germline loops: CDR1 SGHKS, CDR2 YYEKEE (reference sequence). CDR3 sequence: CASSPHPNEAFF. The CDR3 region has the DNA TGTGCCAGCAGTCCTCACCCGAATGAAGCTTTCTTT.

This chain joins TRBV6-1 and TRBJ2-3, with TRBD2 identical over 7 bases. CDR3 length: 15 residues. V gave up 6 bases and J gave up 4 bases; unmatched junction bases: 10. CDR1 MNHNS and CDR2 SASEGT come from the germline V gene. CDR3 residues: CASSAGTTQADTQYF. The CDR3 DNA reads as TGTGCCAGCAGCGCAGGGACTACCCAGGCAGATACGCAGTATTTT.

The chain has TRBV27 and TRBJ2-4; D possibly corresponds to TRBD1 (6 bases). Gene TRBJ2-7 matches the end of the DNA better, so the J call may be wrong. CDR3 length: 16 residues. CDR1 is MNHEY, CDR2 SMNVEV, per germline (reference sequence). Here the CDR3 reads CASSLSNDRSTYEQYF. The CDR3 DNA follows: TGTGCCAGCAGTTTATCCAACGACAGGTCCACCTACGAGCAGTACTTC.

This chain joins TRBV28 and TRBJ2-2; 7 bases match TRBD1. The CDR3 is made up of 18 amino acids. The germline CDR1 and CDR2 sequences are MDHEN and SYDVKM. The V and J ends lost 2 bases and 1 base, in that order; junction bases with no gene match: 10. The CDR3 coding sequence is TGTGCCAGCAGTTTAAGCCTACCGGGACAGATGAACACCGGGGAGCTGTTTTTT. As protein: CASSLSLPGQMNTGELFF.

The chain's CDR3 is CASSPGRHNEQFF. CDR3 DNA sequence: TGTGCCAGCAGTCCGGGACGACACAATGAGCAGTTCTTC. V is TRBV27 and J is TRBJ2-1, with D perhaps being TRBD1 or TRBD2 (5 bases each). Germline V gene sequence: CDR1 MNHEY, CDR2 SMNVEV (reference sequence). V was cut by 5 bases and J by 5 bases, with 10 bases left in between. The CDR3 loop spans 13 amino acids.

The V call is TRBV4-2, the J call TRBJ1-2; tentative D call: TRBD1 (6 bases). The V end lost 2 bases, the J end lost 8 bases, and 18 bases lay between the germline ends. CDR3 length: 15 amino acids. Looked up from germline, CDR1 is LGHNA and CDR2 is YNFKEQ. The CDR3 reads CASSQPPEGTSGYTF. CDR3 nucleotides: TGTGCCAGCAGCCAACCACCCGAAGGGACATCGGGCTACACCTTC.

In the case of this clonotype: Compared with germline, one end of the junction differs, possibly owing to a read error. The rearrangement links TRBV6-1 to TRBJ1-2; 11 positions match TRBD1. This CDR3 comprises 17 residues. The germline V gene has CDR1 MNHNS and CDR2 SASEGT. The CDR3 spells CVSSEPGQGGGGNGYTF. DNA for the CDR3: TGTGTCAGCAGTGAGCCGGGACAGGGGGGCGGAGGTAATGGCTACACCTTC.